This TCR beta chain was sequenced in a study of T cell responses to AZD1222 COVID-19 vaccine. General study points: Clonal diversity was possibly underestimated; the donors were predominantly white British and more often female. Unmutated variant regions are reportedly targeted by nearly half of spike-specific TCRs. It was only after the peak T cell response that any repertoires were sampled.

As regards this clone: What it binds is unknown.

Assay used: immunoSEQ multiplex PCR; TCRdb lists only in-frame clones, some missing. Of about 99,000 clones detected, 90% to 95% appear once; the ten largest clones hold 45%. The sequence derives from an adult in good health. This sample comprised peripheral blood, obtained on day 0 of AZD1222 vaccination.

CDR3 sequence reads: CAWRWAGTGVGYTF. The DNA of the CDR3 is TGTGCCTGGAGGTGGGCAGGGACAGGGGTTGGCTACACCTTC. This chain joins TRBV30 and TRBJ1-2; TRBD1 matches 10 bases. Germline values: CDR1 GTSNPN, CDR2 SVGIG (reference sequence). CDR3 length equals 14 residues. V was pared by 3 bases and J by 7 bases, with 8 bases of the junction left unmatched.